The 25 T cell receptor beta chains given below trace back to one sample, sequenced in a study of OX40 agonist ivuxolimab in advanced cancers. The method was immunoSEQ multiplex PCR; TCRdb's version includes in-frame clones alone and lacks a portion of them. Altogether some 97,000 clones are present, approximately 90% being singletons, with the ten largest covering 0.5% to 0.65%. Sequenced material: CD4+ or CD8+ T cells sorted from blood, taken in a trial of the OX40 agonist ivuxolimab. Every receptor here comes from an adult with an advanced solid tumor such as melanoma, head and neck, liver or kidney cancer.

V usage is TRBV4-3 and J usage is TRBJ1-4; D remains unclear. The CDR3 covers 17 residues. V was cut by 0 bases and J by 0 bases, with 11 bases left in between. Germline V CDR1 and CDR2: LGHNA, YSLEER. The CDR3 protein is CASSQEPPQTTNEKLFF. For the CDR3, the DNA is TGCGCCAGCAGCCAAGAACCCCCCCAAACAACTAATGAAAAACTGTTTTTT.

The chain is built from TRBV7-2 and TRBJ2-5; TRBD2 matches at 8 bases. Per germline, CDR1 SGHTA and CDR2 FQGNSA. This CDR3 is built from 16 residues. With 5 bases clipped from V and 2 bases from J, the junction kept 10 bases outside the gene matches. CDR3 DNA: TGTGCCAGCAGCCTGGGAGTAGCGGGAAGTCAAGAGACCCAGTACTTC. Translated, it gives CASSLGVAGSQETQYF.

This chain links TRBV7-9 with TRBJ1-4; 9 positions agree with TRBD1. Germline CDR1 SEHNR, CDR2 FQNEAQ (reference sequence). The CDR3 length is 16 residues. The V and J ends lost 5 bases and 1 base, in that order; junction bases with no gene match: 5. CDR3 amino acids: CASSPSDRGTNEKLFF. The CDR3 bases are TGTGCCAGCAGCCCATCGGACAGGGGAACTAATGAAAAACTGTTTTTT.

This clone was seen only once. The J gene is TRBJ1-1, the V gene TRBV11-3; D is uncertain. Germline loops: CDR1 SGHNT, CDR2 YENEEA. Trimming took 5 bases from V and 3 from J, leaving 16 bases between them. This CDR3 is 15 amino acids long. This chain's CDR3 is CASSPLESVDTEAFF. The CDR3, as DNA: TGTGCCAGCAGCCCCCTCGAGTCGGTTGACACTGAAGCTTTCTTT. The full variable domain, in which reference TRBV11-3 and TRBJ1-1 provide the parts outside the CDR3, is EAGVVQSPRYKIIEKKQPVAFWCNPISGHNTLYWYLQNLGQGPELLIRYENEEAVDDSQLPKDRFSAERLKGVDSTLKIQPAELGDSAVYLCASSPLESVDTEAFFGQGTRLTVV.

The V and J genes are TRBV5-1 and TRBJ2-7; 10 bases map to TRBD1. The ends lost 4 bases at V and 3 bases at J; junction bases unmatched: 4. Germline loops: CDR1 SGHRS, CDR2 YFSETQ. This CDR3 comprises 14 residues. The CDR3 spells CASSPGQGLYEQYF. CDR3 coding DNA: TGCGCCAGCAGCCCGGGACAGGGGCTCTACGAGCAGTACTTC.

The chain combines TRBV9 with TRBJ2-3; D is perhaps TRBD2 (6 bases). The CDR3 spans 20 residues. The germline V gene has CDR1 SGDLS and CDR2 YYNGEE. V gave up 0 bases and J gave up 4 bases, with 27 bases separating them. Here the CDR3 DNA reads TGTGCCAGCAGCGTAGCTACTCCGACGGGCGGGACTTTTATGGCAGATACGCAGTATTTT. Translating it yields CASSVATPTGGTFMADTQYF.

This clone was detected once. The rearrangement uses TRBV5-1 and TRBJ2-1, with D perhaps matching TRBD1 (6 bases). Germline CDR1 is SGHRS and CDR2 is YFSETQ. V dropped 4 bases and J dropped 2 bases, with 10 bases sitting between them. The CDR3 loop spans 14 amino acids. The CDR3 DNA is TGCGCCAGCAGCGAGGACAGCCCCTACAATGAGCAGTTCTTC. It encodes CASSEDSPYNEQFF.

V usage is TRBV6-5 and J usage is TRBJ2-7; 9 bases line up with TRBD1. Unmatched junction bases numbered 9, after V lost 6 bases and J lost 3 bases. Per the germline V gene, CDR1 is MNHEY and CDR2 is SVGAGI. The CDR3 loop spans 15 amino acids. The CDR3 reads CASRGGTGFVYEQYF. CDR3 DNA: TGTGCCAGCAGGGGCGGGACAGGGTTCGTCTACGAGCAGTACTTC.

This rearrangement joins TRBV7-9 to TRBJ1-4; no clear D. V lost 5 bases to trimming and J lost 0 bases, with 16 bases between them. The CDR3 contains 17 residues. Per germline, CDR1 SEHNR and CDR2 FQNEAQ (reference sequence). For the CDR3, the DNA is TGTGCCAGCAGCCCCGGTGGCCGGGGAACAACTAATGAAAAACTGTTTTTT. This translates into CASSPGGRGTTNEKLFF.

The chain combines TRBV19 with TRBJ2-1; weak D call: TRBD2 (6 bases). The CDR3 is 17 residues long. Germline assignment: CDR1 LNHDA and CDR2 SQIVND (reference sequence). The V end was cut by 6 bases, the J end by 4 bases, with 22 bases between. Here the CDR3 reads CASSPPLAQASYNEQFF. CDR3 nucleotide sequence: TGTGCCAGTAGCCCGCCCCTAGCGCAAGCGTCATACAATGAGCAGTTCTTC. Together with reference TRBV19 and TRBJ2-1, the CDR3 gives the full variable domain: DGGITQSPKYLFRKEGQNVTLSCEQNLNHDAMYWYRQDPGQGLRLIYYSQIVNDFQKGDIAEGYSVSREKKESFPLTVTSAQKNPTAFYLCASSPPLAQASYNEQFFGPGTRLTVL.

This rearrangement joins TRBV14 to TRBJ2-2; D possibly corresponds to TRBD1 (6 bases). CDR3 size: 13 residues. Per the germline V gene, CDR1 is SGHDN and CDR2 is FVKESK. V shed 4 bases and J shed 8 bases, with 11 bases lying between them. CDR3 DNA: TGTGCCAGCAGCCTAGGACAGTTTGGGGAGCTGTTTTTT. Residues: CASSLGQFGELFF.

The genes are TRBV13 and TRBJ2-7, with D perhaps matching TRBD2 (5 bases). Per germline, CDR1 PRHDT and CDR2 FYEKMQ (reference sequence). The CDR3 totals 14 residues. The V end lost 4 bases, the J end lost 9 bases, and 19 bases lay between the germline ends. The CDR3, as DNA: TGTGCCAGCAGCTCCGGGGTCTCCCCACTCCGGCAGTACTTC. Translated, it gives CASSSGVSPLRQYF.

This chain connects TRBV14 to TRBJ2-5; TRBD1 matches 9 bases. Germline CDR1 and CDR2: SGHDN and FVKESK. The junction had 4 bases not matched to a gene; V was cut back by 1 base and J by 4 bases. CDR3 length: 15 residues. This CDR3 reads CASSQVTGGRETQYF. The CDR3 DNA reads TGTGCCAGCAGCCAAGTTACAGGGGGCCGAGAGACCCAGTACTTC.

On this clone: The junction shows a germline mismatch at one end, possibly a read error. The CDR3 reads CASGSRVTTEELFF. Written as DNA, the CDR3 is TGTGCCAGCGGTTCGAGGGTAACAACCGAGGAGCTGTTTTTT. The chain uses TRBV7-2 and TRBJ2-2; D is perhaps TRBD2 (5 bases). CDR1 and CDR2 from the germline V gene are SGHTA and FQGNSA. This CDR3 contains 14 residues.

V and J are TRBV2 and TRBJ1-1; the D is unclear. The germline V gene encodes CDR1 SNHLY and CDR2 FYNNEI. CDR3 length: 13 amino acids. The germline V and J ends were trimmed by 6 bases and 1 base, with 9 bases remaining between them. In DNA, the CDR3 is TGTGCCAGCAGCCTAGACTGGAACACTGAAGCTTTCTTT. Its translation: CASSLDWNTEAFF.

Worth noting for this clone: An end of the junction does not agree with germline; a read error may underlie this. This chain links TRBV6-1 with TRBJ2-1; no clear D. The CDR3 runs to 12 residues. Germline values: CDR1 MNHNS, CDR2 SASEGT. This chain's CDR3 is CASSVLPLDRVF. CDR3 nucleotides: TGTGCCAGCAGTGTCCTACCTTTGGACCGAGTCTTC.

The chain is built from TRBV19 and TRBJ1-4; 8 nucleotides match TRBD1. Per germline, CDR1 LNHDA and CDR2 SQIVND (reference sequence). Trimming at V came to 3 bases and at J to 1 base, leaving 4 bases not matched to a gene. This CDR3 is built from 16 residues. The CDR3 DNA sequence: TGTGCCAGTAGTATTTTTGGGACAGGAACTAATGAAAAACTGTTTTTT. It specifies CASSIFGTGTNEKLFF.

The V gene is TRBV15, the J gene TRBJ2-1, with TRBD2 matching 13 bases. The V gene's germline CDR1 is LNHNV and CDR2 YYDKDF (reference sequence). The CDR3 has 15 residues. V gave up 6 bases and J gave up 7 bases; unmatched junction bases: 6. In DNA, the CDR3 is TGTGCCACCAGAAGGACTAGCGGGAGTGGAAATGAGCAGTTCTTC. Protein: CATRRTSGSGNEQFF.

V is TRBV5-1 and J is TRBJ1-3, with D unresolved. The CDR3 spans 15 residues. Per germline, CDR1 SGHRS and CDR2 YFSETQ. V lost 0 bases and J lost 0, with 7 bases in between. Written as DNA, the CDR3 is TGCGCCAGCAGCTTGGTGGCAGGCTCTGGAAACACCATATATTTT. Its translation is CASSLVAGSGNTIYF.

This clone was counted between two and nine times. The chain links TRBV11-3 to TRBJ2-1, with D perhaps matching TRBD1 (6 bases). The CDR3 runs 13 residues. The germline V gene has CDR1 SGHNT and CDR2 YENEEA. Trimming stripped 3 bases from V and 7 bases from J, with 10 bases between. The CDR3 coding sequence is TGTGCCAGCAGCTTTAACAGGGTGAATGAGCAGTTCTTC. Translated, it gives CASSFNRVNEQFF.

V usage is TRBV29-1 and J usage is TRBJ1-4; 8 bases map to TRBD1. This CDR3 is built from 13 residues. Germline V gene lookup returns CDR1 SQVTM and CDR2 ANQGSEA. V shed 7 bases, J shed 2 bases, and the junction held 3 bases outside the gene matches. In nucleotides, the CDR3 is TGCAGCGCACAGGGGGGCACTAATGAAAAACTGTTTTTT. Translating it yields CSAQGGTNEKLFF.

The chain is built from TRBV6-1 and TRBJ2-5; D not resolved. Germline values: CDR1 MNHNS, CDR2 SASEGT. The CDR3 is made up of 12 amino acids. The germline V and J ends were trimmed by 2 bases and 5 bases, with 6 bases remaining between them. The CDR3 nucleotides read TGTGCCAGCAGTGAACTGTATGAGACCCAGTACTTC. Amino acid sequence: CASSELYETQYF.

The CDR3 here is CASSLTYGRGNEQFF. The CDR3 DNA follows: TGTGCCAGCAGCTTAACGTACGGGAGAGGCAATGAGCAGTTCTTC. V usage is TRBV7-3 and J usage is TRBJ2-1; weak D call: TRBD2 (6 bases). CDR3 length: 15 amino acids. Looked up from germline, CDR1 is SGHTA and CDR2 is FQGTGA. The V end lost 0 bases, the J end lost 6 bases, and 12 bases lay between the germline ends.

This clone occurred a few times. This chain connects TRBV15 to TRBJ2-7, with TRBD2 identical over 8 bases. Germline assignment: CDR1 LNHNV and CDR2 YYDKDF (reference sequence). With V trimmed by 2 bases and J by 1 base, 7 bases remained unmatched. The CDR3 contains 16 residues. CDR3 DNA sequence: TGTGCCACCAGCAGATCCGGCGGGAGGATGTCCTACGAGCAGTACTTC. It codes for CATSRSGGRMSYEQYF.

The rearrangement joins TRBV28 to TRBJ2-5; 8 bases line up with TRBD2. The CDR3 length is 13 residues. The J segment lost 3 bases and the V segment lost 10 bases, leaving 7 bases of the junction unmatched. CDR1 is MDHEN and CDR2 is SYDVKM in the germline V gene. CDR3 loop: CAIGLAGKETQYF. The CDR3 DNA reads as TGTGCCATCGGGCTAGCGGGTAAAGAGACCCAGTACTTC.